The rows below give T cell receptor beta chains drawn from one sample of a study of post-analysis software for immune sequencing data. TCRdb analysed the PCR reads with MiXCR anew, one entry per CDR3 protein. The sample contains some 690,000 distinct CDR3 sequences, around 64% of which appear only once. Specimen: blood. The source of these receptors is a girl under 10 years old with multiple sclerosis. CDR3s include the opening cysteine and the closing phenylalanine or tryptophan. The D gene is left open where the match is weak. Expanded clones are given a class, and other clones once, few, many or no size at all.

size: few
V: TRBV3-1
D: NA
J: TRBJ2-5
CDR3: CASSQDPWGGGTQYF
DNA: TGTGCCAGCAGCCAAGATCCCTGGGGAGGCGGGACCCAGTACTTC

size: NA
V: TRBV4-2
D: NA
J: TRBJ2-6
CDR3: CASSQDWHAGANVLTF
DNA: TGTGCCAGCAGCCAAGATTGGCACGCTGGGGCCAACGTCCTGACTTTC

size: NA
V: TRBV7-9
D: NA
J: TRBJ2-1
CDR3: CASSPGSRATWQFF
DNA: TGTGCCAGCAGCCCGGGCTCCCGAGCAACGTGGCAGTTCTTC

size: NA
V: TRBV7-2
D: NA
J: TRBJ2-3
CDR3: CASRRSSTDTQYF
DNA: TGTGCCAGCCGCCGATCTAGCACAGATACGCAGTATTTT

size: NA
V: TRBV20-1
D: TRBD2
J: TRBJ2-1
CDR3: CSASGRALHNEQFF
DNA: TGCAGTGCTAGCGGGAGGGCGTTACACAATGAGCAGTTCTTC

size: many
V: TRBV29-1
D: TRBD1
J: TRBJ2-1
CDR3: CSVGKTGINEQFF
DNA: TGCAGCGTTGGTAAGACAGGGATAAATGAGCAGTTCTTC

size: NA
V: TRBV29-1
D: NA
J: TRBJ2-1
CDR3: CSLRPRGAYNEQFF
DNA: TGCAGCTTACGTCCGCGGGGCGCCTACAATGAGCAGTTCTTC

size: NA
V: TRBV12-3/TRBV12-4
D: NA
J: TRBJ1-2
CDR3: CASRTDGPGYTF
DNA: TGTGCCAGCAGGACCGATGGTCCTGGCTACACCTTC

size: few
V: TRBV12-3/TRBV12-4
D: TRBD2
J: TRBJ2-5
CDR3: CASSGGRGGPRETQYF
DNA: TGTGCCAGCAGCGGAGGGCGGGGGGGCCCACGAGAGACCCAGTACTTC

size: few
V: TRBV29-1
D: NA
J: TRBJ2-6
CDR3: CSVTGAGANVLTF
DNA: TGCAGCGTGACAGGAGCTGGGGCCAACGTCCTGACTTTC

size: NA
V: TRBV7-2
D: TRBD1
J: TRBJ2-3
CDR3: CASSFAGDRLQYF
DNA: TGTGCCAGCAGCTTCGCCGGGGACAGGCTGCAGTATTTT

size: NA
V: TRBV28
D: TRBD1
J: TRBJ2-3
CDR3: CASSFGTGKYF
DNA: TGTGCCAGCAGTTTCGGGACAGGGAAGTATTTT

size: NA
V: TRBV27
D: NA
J: TRBJ2-5
CDR3: CASRFLGSEETQYF
DNA: TGTGCCAGCAGATTCCTTGGATCTGAAGAGACCCAGTACTTC

size: NA
V: TRBV29-1
D: NA
J: TRBJ2-3
CDR3: CSVGDSTDTQYF
DNA: TGCAGCGTAGGGGACAGCACAGATACGCAGTATTTT

size: NA
V: TRBV20-1
D: NA
J: TRBJ1-3
CDR3: CSARDPEGLPNTIYF
DNA: TGCAGTGCTAGAGATCCAGAGGGTCTGCCGAACACCATATATTTT

size: NA
V: TRBV20-1
D: NA
J: TRBJ2-5
CDR3: CSARGPGRFTQETQYF
DNA: TGCAGTGCTAGGGGCCCGGGACGGTTCACACAAGAGACCCAGTACTTC

size: NA
V: TRBV5-6
D: TRBD1
J: TRBJ1-1
CDR3: CASSRTGYYDTEAFF
DNA: TGTGCCAGCAGCCGGACAGGGTATTACGACACTGAAGCTTTCTTT

size: NA
V: TRBV5-1
D: NA
J: TRBJ2-5
CDR3: CASSLRVTQETQYF
DNA: TGCGCCAGCAGCTTGCGGGTGACACAAGAGACCCAGTACTTC

size: few
V: TRBV20-1
D: NA
J: TRBJ2-3
CDR3: CSARGDPTDTQYF
DNA: TGCAGTGCTAGAGGGGACCCGACAGATACGCAGTATTTT

size: NA
V: TRBV2
D: TRBD1
J: TRBJ2-5
CDR3: CASSRTGEVQGQYF
DNA: TGTGCCAGCAGCCGGACAGGGGAGGTTCAGGGGCAGTACTTC

size: few
V: TRBV5-5
D: TRBD2
J: TRBJ2-1
CDR3: CASSLASGAHNEQFF
DNA: TGTGCCAGCAGCTTGGCTAGCGGGGCCCACAATGAGCAGTTCTTC

size: NA
V: TRBV20-1
D: NA
J: TRBJ1-1
CDR3: CSARFGRGAEAFF
DNA: TGCAGTGCTAGATTCGGACGGGGCGCTGAAGCTTTCTTT

size: NA
V: TRBV6-1
D: NA
J: TRBJ2-1
CDR3: CASSEAGPPRNEQFF
DNA: TGTGCCAGCAGTGAAGCGGGTCCGCCCCGGAATGAGCAGTTCTTC

size: once
V: TRBV6-6
D: TRBD1
J: TRBJ1-2
CDR3: CASRTAGTGGFGYTF
DNA: TGTGCCAGCAGAACCGCCGGGACAGGGGGTTTTGGCTACACCTTC

size: once
V: TRBV12-3/TRBV12-4
D: NA
J: TRBJ2-1
CDR3: CASSSPAELTYNEQFF
DNA: TGTGCCAGCAGTTCTCCAGCGGAGCTAACCTACAATGAGCAGTTCTTC